This TCR beta chain appears in the sequencing data of a study of blood T cell repertoires in COVID-19. Across the study: COVID-19 samples, acute and convalescent, were from the United States, Italy and Spain. The analysed material was cDNA or gDNA that came from T cells, B-cell-depleted T cells, or PBMCs.

The V segment lost 1 base and the J segment 0 bases; nucleotides outside the gene matches: 6. This CDR3 region has 18 residues. Germline V gene lookup returns CDR1 MNHNS and CDR2 SASEGT. In the original processing: By means of reference gene primer amplification, nucleated cell counts were estimated. TCRdb's copy holds only in-frame clones and misses some; the assay was immunoSEQ multiplex PCR. The D gene and trimming were derived from the DNA, and the V and J assignments and clone size from that table. The table shows roughly 150,000 clones, with about 80% occurring only once. Sequenced sample: peripheral blood. This receptor was identified in a man between 65 and 79 years old with active or convalescent COVID-19. The gene calls are TRBV6-1 and TRBJ2-2, with 9 bases lining up with TRBD2. CDR3 residues: CASSEVVSGGPNTGELFF. The CDR3 bases are TGTGCCAGCAGTGAAGTTGTTAGCGGGGGCCCGAACACCGGGGAGCTGTTTTTT.